A selection of T cell receptor beta chains follows, all from one sample in a study of technical replicates of blood from several donors. Clones were sequenced by immunoSEQ multiplex PCR, and TCRdb holds only the in-frame ones, with some missing. The repertoire holds 75,000 to 95,000 clones, nearly 97% seen once, with 0.25% to 0.3% in the top ten. Sequencing used T cells isolated from PBMCs. The source is a human donor in good health. Both conserved end residues are part of each CDR3. The D gene is left open where the match is weak. Only part of the rows carry a size: once, few, many, or a class if the clone is expanded.

j_call clone_size v_call d_call cdr3_aa cdr3_nt
TRBJ1-4 NA TRBV28 NA CASLQGPKREKLFF TGTGCCAGTCTGCAGGGTCCCAAAAGGGAAAAACTGTTTTTT
TRBJ1-1 NA TRBV9 NA CASSVRDTSGNTEAFF TGTGCCAGCAGCGTAAGGGACACCTCCGGGAACACTGAAGCTTTCTTT
TRBJ2-1 NA TRBV28 TRBD1 CASSTAGTGSIEQFF TGTGCCAGCAGTACGGCCGGGACAGGGAGTATTGAGCAGTTCTTC
TRBJ1-5 NA TRBV5-4 NA CASSLSPGRGVDQPQHF TGTGCCAGCAGCTTATCGCCGGGCAGGGGCGTGGATCAGCCCCAGCATTTT
TRBJ2-5 once TRBV4-1 NA CASSLTGETQYF TGCGCCAGCAGCCTTACAGGGGAGACCCAGTACTTC
TRBJ1-1 NA TRBV5-1 NA CASSYSNTEAFF TGCGCCAGCAGCTATTCAAACACTGAAGCTTTCTTT
TRBJ1-2 NA TRBV5-1 NA CASRLELANYGYTF TGCGCCAGCAGGTTAGAGTTAGCTAACTATGGCTACACCTTC
TRBJ1-3 NA TRBV5-1 NA CASSDPGNSGNTIYF TGCGCCAGCAGTGACCCAGGCAACTCTGGAAACACCATATATTTT
TRBJ2-3 NA TRBV27 NA CASSLGRRDTQYF TGTGCCAGCAGTTTGGGCAGAAGAGATACGCAGTATTTT
TRBJ2-3 NA TRBV2 NA CASSESRASRRTDTQYF TGTGCCAGCAGTGAAAGTAGGGCTAGCAGACGCACAGATACGCAGTATTTT
TRBJ1-2 NA TRBV7-9 TRBD1 CASSPNRDRSSYGYTF TGTGCCAGCAGCCCCAATCGGGACAGAAGTAGCTATGGCTACACCTTC
TRBJ2-2 once TRBV6-5 NA CASSYVAGNTGELFF TGTGCCAGCAGTTACGTTGCAGGGAACACCGGGGAGCTGTTTTTT
TRBJ2-7 NA TRBV5-8 NA CASSPGWNEQYF TGTGCCAGCAGCCCGGGGTGGAACGAGCAGTACTTC
TRBJ1-5 NA TRBV10-1 NA CASSQNSNQPQHF TGCGCCAGCAGTCAAAATAGCAATCAGCCCCAGCATTTT
TRBJ2-7 NA TRBV27 TRBD2 CASSFTSGRAVGGYEQYF TGTGCCAGCAGTTTTACTAGCGGGAGGGCAGTCGGTGGTTACGAGCAGTACTTC
TRBJ1-2 once TRBV27 NA CASSLSSGGNYGYTF TGTGCCAGCAGTTTATCGTCGGGAGGGAACTATGGCTACACCTTC
TRBJ1-2 NA TRBV2 NA CASSYQRGNPRANYGYTF TGTGCCAGCAGTTATCAACGAGGGAATCCCCGGGCTAACTATGGCTACACCTTC
TRBJ2-1 NA TRBV6-6 TRBD2 CASSGGAGGPYNEQFF TGTGCCAGCAGTGGAGGAGCGGGGGGGCCGTACAATGAGCAGTTCTTC
TRBJ2-5 NA TRBV7-6 TRBD2 CASSQEAGAETQYF TGTGCCAGCAGCCAAGAAGCGGGAGCGGAGACCCAGTACTTC
TRBJ2-7 NA TRBV5-5 TRBD1 CASSFTGESAYEQYF TGTGCCAGCAGCTTTACAGGGGAGTCGGCCTACGAGCAGTACTTC
TRBJ2-1 few TRBV28 TRBD2 CASSVAGGPYNEQFF TGTGCCAGCAGTGTAGCGGGGGGTCCCTACAATGAGCAGTTCTTC
TRBJ2-7 NA TRBV2 TRBD1 CASSDDRAEYF TGTGCCAGCAGTGACGACAGGGCTGAGTACTTC
TRBJ2-7 NA TRBV29-1 NA CSVVPGLQTYEQYF TGCAGCGTTGTTCCGGGACTCCAAACCTACGAGCAGTACTTC
TRBJ2-1 NA TRBV9 TRBD1 CASSVPGQGYNEQFF TGTGCCAGCAGCGTACCGGGACAGGGCTACAATGAGCAGTTCTTC
TRBJ2-1 NA TRBV18 TRBD2 CASSPGLVSYNEQFF TGTGCCAGCTCACCGGGACTAGTGTCCTACAATGAGCAGTTCTTC
TRBJ1-1 NA TRBV28 NA CASRPTWGAAEAFF TGTGCCAGCAGACCAACTTGGGGAGCGGCTGAAGCTTTCTTT
TRBJ1-4 NA TRBV9 NA CASSVGVAGGNEKLFF TGTGCCAGCAGCGTAGGTGTCGCCGGGGGTAATGAAAAACTGTTTTTT
TRBJ1-2 NA TRBV11-2 TRBD1 CASSSLRGRVVNGYTF TGTGCCAGCAGCTCCCTTAGGGGGCGGGTCGTCAATGGCTACACCTTC
TRBJ1-2 NA TRBV15 TRBD1 CATSRERGWRQGYYGYTF TGTGCCACCAGCAGAGAGAGGGGTTGGAGACAGGGGTACTATGGCTACACCTTC
TRBJ2-1 once TRBV7-9 NA CASRPPTGGSYNEQFF TGTGCCAGCAGACCACCAACCGGGGGTTCCTACAATGAGCAGTTCTTC
TRBJ1-1 once TRBV14 NA CASSQDPPEKNTEAFF TGTGCCAGCAGCCAAGATCCTCCAGAAAAGAACACTGAAGCTTTCTTT
TRBJ2-5 NA TRBV28 NA CASSPPGQFQETQYF TGTGCCAGCAGTCCCCCAGGACAGTTTCAAGAGACCCAGTACTTC
TRBJ1-5 NA TRBV6-5 NA CASSYTASQPQHF TGTGCCAGCAGTTACACTGCAAGTCAGCCCCAGCATTTT
TRBJ2-3 NA TRBV4-2 NA CASTLSTGGGTDTQYF TGTGCCAGCACTTTAAGTACGGGCGGGGGCACAGATACGCAGTATTTT
TRBJ2-3 NA TRBV4-1 NA CASSQEVREADTQYF TGCGCCAGCAGCCAAGAAGTCAGGGAGGCAGATACGCAGTATTTT
TRBJ2-5 NA TRBV11-1 TRBD2 CASSLVAGGSVETQYF TGTGCCAGCAGCTTAGTAGCGGGAGGGAGTGTGGAGACCCAGTACTTC
TRBJ1-5 NA TRBV11-2 NA CASSRDRLNQPQHF TGTGCCAGCAGCCGTGACAGGCTCAATCAGCCCCAGCATTTT
TRBJ1-1 NA TRBV6-5 TRBD1 CASRGTGVGDTEAFF TGTGCCAGCAGAGGCACAGGGGTGGGGGACACTGAAGCTTTCTTT
TRBJ1-2 NA TRBV9 NA CASSPRGVQINGYTF TGTGCCAGCAGCCCCCGGGGGGTGCAAATCAATGGCTACACCTTC
TRBJ1-1 NA TRBV19 NA CASSIWTENTEAFF TGTGCCAGTAGTATATGGACAGAGAACACTGAAGCTTTCTTT